This record covers a single TCR beta chain. Generated by immunoSEQ multiplex PCR, the TCRdb table keeps only in-frame clones and is missing some. The table has about 6,600 clones, about 80% seen once. This record belongs to a study of immune evolution from preneoplasia to lung adenocarcinoma. Trimming took 7 bases from V and 7 from J; bases not matched to a gene: 6. Germline V lookup: CDR1 MNHNS, CDR2 SASEGT. The CDR3 covers 14 residues. This sequence originates from a person aged 45 to 69 with lung adenocarcinoma. The chain carries TRBV6-1 and TRBJ1-6, with 8 bases aligning to TRBD1. Sequenced material: FFPE minimally invasive lung adenocarcinoma tissue. DNA of the CDR3: TGTGCCAGCAACTTTGGACAGGGCAATTCACCCCTCCACTTT. Translation: CASNFGQGNSPLHF.